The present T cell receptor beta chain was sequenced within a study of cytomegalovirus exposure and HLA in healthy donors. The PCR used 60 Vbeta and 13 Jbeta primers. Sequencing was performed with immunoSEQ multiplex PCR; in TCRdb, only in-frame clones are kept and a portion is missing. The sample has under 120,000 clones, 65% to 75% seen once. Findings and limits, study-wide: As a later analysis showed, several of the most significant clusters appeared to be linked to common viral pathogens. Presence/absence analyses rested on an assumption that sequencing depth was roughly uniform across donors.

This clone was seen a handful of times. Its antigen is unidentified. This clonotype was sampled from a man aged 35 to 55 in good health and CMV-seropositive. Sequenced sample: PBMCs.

CDR3 sequence (DNA): TGTGCCAGCAGCTTAGATGTCCCGGGAACCTATGGCTACACCTTC. Residues: CASSLDVPGTYGYTF. The genes are TRBV11-2 and TRBJ1-2; D call uncertain. This CDR3 comprises 15 residues. Trimming pared 0 bases from V and 4 bases from J, leaving 12 bases between. Germline-derived CDR1 and CDR2 are SGHAT and FQNNGV.